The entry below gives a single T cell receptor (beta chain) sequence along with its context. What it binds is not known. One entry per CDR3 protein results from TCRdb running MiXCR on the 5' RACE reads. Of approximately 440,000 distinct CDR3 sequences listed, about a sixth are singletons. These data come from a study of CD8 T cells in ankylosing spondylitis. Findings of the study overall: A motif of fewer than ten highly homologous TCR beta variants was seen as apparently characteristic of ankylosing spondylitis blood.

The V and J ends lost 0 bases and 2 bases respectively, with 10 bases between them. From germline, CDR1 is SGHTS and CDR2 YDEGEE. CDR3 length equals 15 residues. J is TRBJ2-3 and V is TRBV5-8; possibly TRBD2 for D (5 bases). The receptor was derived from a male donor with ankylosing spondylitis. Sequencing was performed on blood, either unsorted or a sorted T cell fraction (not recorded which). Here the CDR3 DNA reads TGTGCCAGCAGCTTGGTCTCGGGGAACACAGATACGCAGTATTTT. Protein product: CASSLVSGNTDTQYF.